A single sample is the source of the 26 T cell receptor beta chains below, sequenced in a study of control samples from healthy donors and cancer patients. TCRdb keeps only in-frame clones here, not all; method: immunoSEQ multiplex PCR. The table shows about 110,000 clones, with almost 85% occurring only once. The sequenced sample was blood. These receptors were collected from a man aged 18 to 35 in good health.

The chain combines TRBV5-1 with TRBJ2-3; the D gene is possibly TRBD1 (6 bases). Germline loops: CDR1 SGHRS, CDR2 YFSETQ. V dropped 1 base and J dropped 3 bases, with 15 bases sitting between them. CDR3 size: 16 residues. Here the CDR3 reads CASSLMGALITDTQYF. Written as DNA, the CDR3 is TGCGCCAGCAGCTTGATGGGGGCGCTTATAACAGATACGCAGTATTTT.

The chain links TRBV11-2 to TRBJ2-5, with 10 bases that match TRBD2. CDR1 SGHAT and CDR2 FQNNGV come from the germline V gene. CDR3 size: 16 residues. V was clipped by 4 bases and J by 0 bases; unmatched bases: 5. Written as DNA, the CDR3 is TGTGCCAGCAGCTCGTCCGGGACTAGCGACCAAGAGACCCAGTACTTC. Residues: CASSSSGTSDQETQYF.

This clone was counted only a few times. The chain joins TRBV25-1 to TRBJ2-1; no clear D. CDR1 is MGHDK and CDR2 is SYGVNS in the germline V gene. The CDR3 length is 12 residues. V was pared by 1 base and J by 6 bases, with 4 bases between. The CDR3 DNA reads TGTGCCAGCAGTGAATCTGCCAATGAGCAGTTCTTC. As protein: CASSESANEQFF.

CDR3 sequence reads: CASSLEGLANNEQFF. The CDR3 DNA sequence: TGCGCCAGCAGCTTGGAGGGACTAGCTAATAATGAGCAGTTCTTC. The chain recombines TRBV5-1 with TRBJ2-1; 9 nucleotides agree with TRBD2. Germline V gene sequence: CDR1 SGHRS, CDR2 YFSETQ. Trimming removed 0 bases from V and 7 bases from J; junction bases left unmatched: 5. The CDR3 length is 15 residues.

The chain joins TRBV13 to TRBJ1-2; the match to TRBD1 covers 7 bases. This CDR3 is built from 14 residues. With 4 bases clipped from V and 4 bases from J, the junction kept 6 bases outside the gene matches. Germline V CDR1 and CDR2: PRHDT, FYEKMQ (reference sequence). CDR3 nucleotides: TGTGCCAGCAGCTCCCGGACAGGAACCTATGGCTACACCTTC. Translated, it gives CASSSRTGTYGYTF.

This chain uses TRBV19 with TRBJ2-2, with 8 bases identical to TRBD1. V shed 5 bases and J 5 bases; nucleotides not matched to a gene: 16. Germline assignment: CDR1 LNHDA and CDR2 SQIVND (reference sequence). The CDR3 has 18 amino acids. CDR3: CASSPYLTGGQGTGELFF. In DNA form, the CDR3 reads TGTGCCAGTAGTCCTTACCTAACCGGTGGACAGGGTACCGGGGAGCTGTTTTTT.

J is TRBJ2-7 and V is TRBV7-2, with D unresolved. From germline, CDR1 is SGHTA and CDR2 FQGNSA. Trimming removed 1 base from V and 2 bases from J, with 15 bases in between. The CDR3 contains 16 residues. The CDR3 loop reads CASSLVPVSSPYEQYF. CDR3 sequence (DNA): TGTGCCAGCAGCTTAGTTCCAGTCTCGTCCCCCTACGAGCAGTACTTC.

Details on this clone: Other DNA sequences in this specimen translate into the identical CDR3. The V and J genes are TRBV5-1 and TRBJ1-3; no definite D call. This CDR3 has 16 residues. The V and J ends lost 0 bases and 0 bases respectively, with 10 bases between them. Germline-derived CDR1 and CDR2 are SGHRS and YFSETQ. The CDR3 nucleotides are TGCGCCAGCAGCTTGGCTGGCGGCTCCTCTGGAAACACCATATATTTT. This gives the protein CASSLAGGSSGNTIYF.

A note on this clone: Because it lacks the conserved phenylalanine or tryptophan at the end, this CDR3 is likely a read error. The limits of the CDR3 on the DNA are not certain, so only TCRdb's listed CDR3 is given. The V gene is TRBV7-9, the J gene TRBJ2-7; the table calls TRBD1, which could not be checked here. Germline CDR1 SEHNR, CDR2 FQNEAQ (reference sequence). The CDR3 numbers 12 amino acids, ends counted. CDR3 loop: CASSLGTGVLGL.

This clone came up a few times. The CDR3 sequence: CSVAIRGTGDGYTF. The CDR3 DNA sequence: TGCAGCGTGGCGATACGCGGGACAGGTGATGGCTACACCTTC. The chain joins TRBV29-1 to TRBJ1-2, with 8 bases fitting TRBD1. The CDR3 covers 14 residues. Germline assignment: CDR1 SQVTM and CDR2 ANQGSEA. Trimming took 6 bases from V and 6 from J; bases not matched to a gene: 12. The full variable domain, its missing parts supplied by reference TRBV29-1 and TRBJ1-2, is SAVISQKPSRDICQRGTSLTIQCQVDSQVTMMFWYRQQPGQSLTLIATANQGSEATYESGFVIDKFPISRPNLTFSTLTVSNMSPEDSSIYLCSVAIRGTGDGYTFGSGTRLTVV.

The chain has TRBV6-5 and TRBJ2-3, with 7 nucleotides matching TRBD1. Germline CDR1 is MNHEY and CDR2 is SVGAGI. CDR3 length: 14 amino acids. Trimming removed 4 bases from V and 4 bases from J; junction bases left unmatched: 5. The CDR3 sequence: CASSFGQEADTQYF. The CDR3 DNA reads TGTGCCAGCAGTTTCGGACAGGAGGCAGATACGCAGTATTTT.

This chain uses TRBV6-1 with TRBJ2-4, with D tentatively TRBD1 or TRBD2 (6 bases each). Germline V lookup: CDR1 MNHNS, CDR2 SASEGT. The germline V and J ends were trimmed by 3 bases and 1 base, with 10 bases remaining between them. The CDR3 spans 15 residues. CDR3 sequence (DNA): TGTGCCAGCAGTGATAGGGGGGCGGCCAAAAACATTCAGTACTTC. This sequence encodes CASSDRGAAKNIQYF.

This CDR3 reads CASSGDSYEQYV. The CDR3 DNA reads as TGTGCCAGCAGTGGAGACAGTTACGAGCAGTACGTC. The V gene is TRBV2, the J gene TRBJ2-7; D might be TRBD1 (5 bases). V lost 4 bases and J lost 4, with 8 bases in between. CDR1 and CDR2 from the germline V gene are SNHLY and FYNNEI. This CDR3 has 12 amino acids.

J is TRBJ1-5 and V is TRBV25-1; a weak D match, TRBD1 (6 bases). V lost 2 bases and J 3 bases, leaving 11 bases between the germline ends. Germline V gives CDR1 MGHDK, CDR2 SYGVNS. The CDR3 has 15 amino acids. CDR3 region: CASSEAGQINQPQHF. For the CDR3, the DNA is TGTGCCAGCAGTGAAGCAGGACAGATCAATCAGCCCCAGCATTTT.

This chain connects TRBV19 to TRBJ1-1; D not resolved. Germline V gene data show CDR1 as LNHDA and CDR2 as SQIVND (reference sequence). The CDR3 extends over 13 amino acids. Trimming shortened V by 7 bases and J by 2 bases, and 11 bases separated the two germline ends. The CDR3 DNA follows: TGTGCCAGTAAGTCCGGAGGAAACACTGAAGCTTTCTTT. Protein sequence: CASKSGGNTEAFF.

The CDR3 sequence: CATRETGTNTEAFF. The CDR3, as DNA: TGTGCCACCAGAGAGACAGGGACGAACACTGAAGCTTTCTTT. This chain uses TRBV15 with TRBJ1-1; 7 nucleotides line up with TRBD1. The CDR3 consists of 14 residues. Germline V gene lookup returns CDR1 LNHNV and CDR2 YYDKDF (reference sequence). Trimming took 6 bases from V and 1 from J; bases not matched to a gene: 5.

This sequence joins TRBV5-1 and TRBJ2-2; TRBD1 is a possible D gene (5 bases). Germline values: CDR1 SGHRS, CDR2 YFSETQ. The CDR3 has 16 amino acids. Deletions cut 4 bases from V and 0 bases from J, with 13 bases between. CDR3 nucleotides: TGCGCCAGCAGCCCAAGACAGAACGCGAACACCGGGGAGCTGTTTTTT. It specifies CASSPRQNANTGELFF.

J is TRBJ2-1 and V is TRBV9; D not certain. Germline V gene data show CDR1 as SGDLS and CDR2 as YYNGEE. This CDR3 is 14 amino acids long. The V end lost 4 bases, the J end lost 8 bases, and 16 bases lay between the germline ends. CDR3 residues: CASSPSPARHEQFF. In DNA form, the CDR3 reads TGTGCCAGCAGCCCTTCACCGGCTAGGCATGAGCAGTTCTTC.

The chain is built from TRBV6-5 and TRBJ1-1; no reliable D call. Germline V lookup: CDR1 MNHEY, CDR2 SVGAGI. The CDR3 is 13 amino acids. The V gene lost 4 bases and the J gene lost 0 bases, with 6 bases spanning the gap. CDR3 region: CASSLAVNTEAFF. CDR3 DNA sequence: TGTGCCAGCAGTTTGGCGGTGAACACTGAAGCTTTCTTT.

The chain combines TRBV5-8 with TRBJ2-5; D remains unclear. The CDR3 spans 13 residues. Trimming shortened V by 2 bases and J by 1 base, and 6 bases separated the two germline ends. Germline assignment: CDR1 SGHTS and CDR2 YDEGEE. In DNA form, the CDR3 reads TGTGCCAGCAGCTTTGGGTTCCAAGAGACCCAGTACTTC. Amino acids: CASSFGFQETQYF.

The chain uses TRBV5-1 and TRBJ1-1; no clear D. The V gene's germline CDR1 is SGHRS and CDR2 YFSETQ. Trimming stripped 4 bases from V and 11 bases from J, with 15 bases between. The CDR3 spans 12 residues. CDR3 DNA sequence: TGCGCCAGCAGCGCAGACCGAGATTGGGCTTTCTTT. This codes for CASSADRDWAFF.

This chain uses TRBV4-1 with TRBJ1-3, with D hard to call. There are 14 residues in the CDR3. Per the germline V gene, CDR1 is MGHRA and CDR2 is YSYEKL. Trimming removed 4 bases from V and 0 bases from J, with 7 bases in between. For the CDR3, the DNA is TGCGCCAGCAGCCTCGGGAACTCTGGAAACACCATATATTTT. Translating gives CASSLGNSGNTIYF.

CDR3 in amino acids: CASSQEGSLDLLANTGELFF. The CDR3 DNA follows: TGCGCCAGCAGCCAAGAAGGTAGCTTGGATCTTCTCGCGAACACCGGGGAGCTGTTTTTT. The chain carries TRBV4-3 and TRBJ2-2, with D uncertain. Trimming left V 0 bases short and J 0 bases short, with 20 bases between. Germline values: CDR1 LGHNA, CDR2 YSLEER. The CDR3 loop spans 20 amino acids.

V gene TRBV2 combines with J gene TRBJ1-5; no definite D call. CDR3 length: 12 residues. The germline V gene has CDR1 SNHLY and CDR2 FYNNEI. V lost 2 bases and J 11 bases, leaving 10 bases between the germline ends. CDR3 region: CASSENWAAQHF. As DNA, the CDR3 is TGTGCCAGCAGTGAAAACTGGGCGGCCCAGCATTTT.

Here the CDR3 reads CASSLQETQYF. The DNA for the CDR3 is TGTGCCAGCAGTTTGCAAGAGACCCAGTACTTC. This chain uses TRBV12-3 or TRBV12-4 with TRBJ2-5; no firm D call. Trimming pared 3 bases from V and 2 bases from J, leaving 1 base between. This CDR3 contains 11 residues.

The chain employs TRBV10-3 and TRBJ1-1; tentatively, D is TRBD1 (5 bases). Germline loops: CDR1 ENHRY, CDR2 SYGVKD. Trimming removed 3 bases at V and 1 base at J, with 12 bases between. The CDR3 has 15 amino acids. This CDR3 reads CAISDKGMANTEAFF. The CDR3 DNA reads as TGTGCCATCAGTGATAAGGGGATGGCGAACACTGAAGCTTTCTTT.